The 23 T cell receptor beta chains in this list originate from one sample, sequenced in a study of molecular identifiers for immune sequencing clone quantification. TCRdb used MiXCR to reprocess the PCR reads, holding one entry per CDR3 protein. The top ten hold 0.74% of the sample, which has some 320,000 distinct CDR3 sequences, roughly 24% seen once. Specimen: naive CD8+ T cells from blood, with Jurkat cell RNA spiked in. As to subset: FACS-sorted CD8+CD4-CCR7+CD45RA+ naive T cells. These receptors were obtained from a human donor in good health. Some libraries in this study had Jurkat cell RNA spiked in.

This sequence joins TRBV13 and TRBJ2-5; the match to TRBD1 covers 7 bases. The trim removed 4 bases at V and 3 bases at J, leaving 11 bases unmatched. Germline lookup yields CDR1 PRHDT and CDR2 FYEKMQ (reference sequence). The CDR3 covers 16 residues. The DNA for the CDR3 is TGTGCCAGCAGCTCCCACGACAGGGAGAATGAAGAGACCCAGTACTTC. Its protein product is CASSSHDRENEETQYF.

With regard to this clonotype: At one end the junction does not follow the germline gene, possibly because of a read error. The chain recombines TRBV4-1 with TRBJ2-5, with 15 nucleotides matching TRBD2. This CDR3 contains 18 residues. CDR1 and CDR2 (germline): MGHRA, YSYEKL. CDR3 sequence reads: CASRQAWTSGRAAETQYF. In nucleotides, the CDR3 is TGCGCCAGCCGCCAAGCCTGGACTAGCGGGAGGGCCGCGGAGACCCAGTACTTC.

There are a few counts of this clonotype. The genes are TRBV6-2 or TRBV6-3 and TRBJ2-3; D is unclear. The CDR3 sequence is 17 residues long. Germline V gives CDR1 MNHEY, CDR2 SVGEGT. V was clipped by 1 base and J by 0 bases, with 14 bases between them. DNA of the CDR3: TGTGCCAGCAGTTACTTACGGCTTCGGGCCAGCACAGATACGCAGTATTTT. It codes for CASSYLRLRASTDTQYF.

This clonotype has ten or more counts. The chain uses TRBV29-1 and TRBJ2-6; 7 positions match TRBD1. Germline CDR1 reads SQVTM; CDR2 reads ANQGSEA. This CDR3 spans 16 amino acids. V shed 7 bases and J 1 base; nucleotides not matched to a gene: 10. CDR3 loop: CSATGTEPSGANVLTF. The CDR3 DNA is TGCAGCGCGACCGGGACAGAGCCTTCTGGGGCCAACGTCCTGACTTTC.

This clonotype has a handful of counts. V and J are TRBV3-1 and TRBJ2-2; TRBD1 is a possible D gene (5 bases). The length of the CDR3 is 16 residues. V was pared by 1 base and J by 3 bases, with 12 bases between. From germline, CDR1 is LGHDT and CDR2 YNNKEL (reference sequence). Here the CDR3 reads CASSQGWGAHTGELFF. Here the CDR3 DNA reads TGTGCCAGCAGCCAAGGGTGGGGCGCGCACACCGGGGAGCTGTTTTTT.

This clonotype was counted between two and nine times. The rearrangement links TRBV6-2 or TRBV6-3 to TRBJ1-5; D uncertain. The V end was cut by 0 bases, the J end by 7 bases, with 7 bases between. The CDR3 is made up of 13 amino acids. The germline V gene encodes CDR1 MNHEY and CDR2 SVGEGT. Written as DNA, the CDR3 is TGTGCCAGCAGTTACTCTTGGAACCAGCCCCAGCATTTT. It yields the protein CASSYSWNQPQHF.

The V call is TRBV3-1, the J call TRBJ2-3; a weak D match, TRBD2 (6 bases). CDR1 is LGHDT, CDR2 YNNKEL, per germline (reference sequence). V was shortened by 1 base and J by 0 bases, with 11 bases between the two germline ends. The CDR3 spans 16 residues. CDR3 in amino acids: CASSQVREYSTDTQYF. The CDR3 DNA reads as TGTGCCAGCAGCCAAGTACGGGAGTATAGCACAGATACGCAGTATTTT.

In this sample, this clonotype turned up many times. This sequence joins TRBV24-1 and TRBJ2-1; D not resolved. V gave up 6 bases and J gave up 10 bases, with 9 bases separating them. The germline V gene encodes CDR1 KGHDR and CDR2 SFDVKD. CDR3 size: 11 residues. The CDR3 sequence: CATSSVGEQFF. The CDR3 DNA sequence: TGTGCCACCAGTTCTGTGGGGGAGCAGTTCTTC.

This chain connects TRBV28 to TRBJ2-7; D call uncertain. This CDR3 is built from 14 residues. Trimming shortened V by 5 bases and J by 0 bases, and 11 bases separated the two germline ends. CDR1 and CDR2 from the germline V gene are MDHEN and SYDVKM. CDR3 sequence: CASSLPRFSYEQYF. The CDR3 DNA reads TGTGCCAGCAGTCTCCCGAGGTTCTCCTACGAGCAGTACTTC.

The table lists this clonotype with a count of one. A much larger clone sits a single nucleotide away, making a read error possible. CDR3 DNA: TGTGCCAGCCGATGTACAACTGATAGCAATCAGCCCCAGCATTTT. Protein: CASRCTTDSNQPQHF. The V and J genes are TRBV6-2 or TRBV6-3 and TRBJ1-5; the D is unclear. The germline V gene has CDR1 MNHEY and CDR2 SVGEGT. Trimming took off 8 bases at V and 0 bases at J, with 14 bases between the two ends. The length of the CDR3 is 15 residues.

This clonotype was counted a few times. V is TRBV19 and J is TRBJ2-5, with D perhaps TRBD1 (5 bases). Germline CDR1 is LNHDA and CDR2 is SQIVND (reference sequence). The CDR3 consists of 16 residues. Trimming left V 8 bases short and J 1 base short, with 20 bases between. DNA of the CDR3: TGTGCCAGTGCCCTTGGTGCAGGGAATAGCCAAGAGACCCAGTACTTC. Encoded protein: CASALGAGNSQETQYF.

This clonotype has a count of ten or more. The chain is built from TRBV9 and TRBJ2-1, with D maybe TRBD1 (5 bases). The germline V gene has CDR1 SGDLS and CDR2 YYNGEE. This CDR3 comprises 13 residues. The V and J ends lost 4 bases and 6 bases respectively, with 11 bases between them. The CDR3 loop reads CASSYDSVNEQFF. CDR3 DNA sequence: TGTGCCAGCAGCTACGACAGCGTCAATGAGCAGTTCTTC.

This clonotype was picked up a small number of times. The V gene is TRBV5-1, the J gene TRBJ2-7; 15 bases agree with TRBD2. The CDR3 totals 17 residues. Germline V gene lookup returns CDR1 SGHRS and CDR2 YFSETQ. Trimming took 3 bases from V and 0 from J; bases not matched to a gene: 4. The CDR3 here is CASSSGTSGRSSYEQYF. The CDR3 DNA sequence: TGCGCCAGCAGCTCCGGGACTAGCGGGAGGAGCTCCTACGAGCAGTACTTC.

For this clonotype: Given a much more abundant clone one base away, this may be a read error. The CDR3 nucleotides read TGTGCCAGCAGCTTGTTCGGCGGACAGCGAGCTTTCTTT. It translates to CASSLFGGQRAFF. This sequence joins TRBV5-6 and TRBJ1-1; D is perhaps TRBD1 (6 bases). This CDR3 contains 13 residues. Deletions cut 1 base from V and 10 bases from J, with 14 bases between. CDR1 and CDR2 (germline): SGHDT, YYEEEE.

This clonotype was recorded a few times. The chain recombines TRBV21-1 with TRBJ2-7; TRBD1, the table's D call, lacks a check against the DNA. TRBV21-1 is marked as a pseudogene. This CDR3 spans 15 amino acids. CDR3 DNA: TGTGCCAGCAGCAAAGGGGGGACAGGGTCCTACGAGCAGTACTTC. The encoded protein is CASSKGGTGSYEQYF.

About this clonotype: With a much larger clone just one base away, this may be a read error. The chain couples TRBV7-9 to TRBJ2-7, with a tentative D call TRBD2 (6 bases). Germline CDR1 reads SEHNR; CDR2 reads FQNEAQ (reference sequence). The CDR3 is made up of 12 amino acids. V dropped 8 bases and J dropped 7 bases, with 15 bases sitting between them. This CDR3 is CASGGVEGEQYF. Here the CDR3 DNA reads TGTGCCAGCGGCGGGGTCGAGGGGGAGCAGTACTTC. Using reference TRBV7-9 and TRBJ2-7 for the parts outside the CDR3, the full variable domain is DTGVSQNPRHKITKRGQNVTFRCDPISEHNRLYWYRQTLGQGPEFLTYFQNEAQLEKSRLLSDRFSAERPKGSFSTLEIQRTEQGDSAMYLCASGGVEGEQYFGPGTRLTVT.

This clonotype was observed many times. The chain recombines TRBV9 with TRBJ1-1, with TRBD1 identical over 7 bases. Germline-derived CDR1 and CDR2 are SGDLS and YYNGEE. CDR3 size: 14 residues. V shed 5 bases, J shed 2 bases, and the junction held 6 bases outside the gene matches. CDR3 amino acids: CASSETGINTEAFF. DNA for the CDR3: TGTGCCAGCAGTGAGACAGGGATTAACACTGAAGCTTTCTTT.

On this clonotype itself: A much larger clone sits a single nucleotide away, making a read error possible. CDR3: CAGSFEVNNAYEQYF. DNA for the CDR3: TGTGCCGGCAGCTTTGAGGTAAACAATGCCTACGAGCAGTACTTC. This chain links TRBV5-5 with TRBJ2-7; D gene uncertain. Germline CDR1 is SGHKS and CDR2 is YYEKEE (reference sequence). This CDR3 spans 15 amino acids. Combining the CDR3 with reference TRBV5-5 and TRBJ2-7 gives the whole variable domain DAGVTQSPTHLIKTRGQQVTLRCSPISGHKSVSWYQQVLGQGPQFIFQYYEKEERGRGNFPDRFSARQFPNYSSELNVNALLLGDSALYLCAGSFEVNNAYEQYFGPGTRLTVT.

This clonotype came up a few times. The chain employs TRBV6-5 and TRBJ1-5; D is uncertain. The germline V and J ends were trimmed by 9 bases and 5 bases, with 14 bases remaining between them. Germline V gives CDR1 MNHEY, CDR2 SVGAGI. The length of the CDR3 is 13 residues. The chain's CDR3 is CASGPRVDQPQHF. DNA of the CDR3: TGTGCCAGTGGGCCTAGGGTTGATCAGCCCCAGCATTTT.

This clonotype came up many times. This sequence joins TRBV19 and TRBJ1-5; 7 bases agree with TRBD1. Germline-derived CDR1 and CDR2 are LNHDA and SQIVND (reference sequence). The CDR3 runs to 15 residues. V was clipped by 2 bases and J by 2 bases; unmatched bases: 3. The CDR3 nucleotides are TGTGCCAGTAGTATAATCGGACAGGGCAATCAGCCCCAGCATTTT. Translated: CASSIIGQGNQPQHF. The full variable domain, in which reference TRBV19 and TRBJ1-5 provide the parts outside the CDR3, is DGGITQSPKYLFRKEGQNVTLSCEQNLNHDAMYWYRQDPGQGLRLIYYSQIVNDFQKGDIAEGYSVSREKKESFPLTVTSAQKNPTAFYLCASSIIGQGNQPQHFGDGTRLSIL.

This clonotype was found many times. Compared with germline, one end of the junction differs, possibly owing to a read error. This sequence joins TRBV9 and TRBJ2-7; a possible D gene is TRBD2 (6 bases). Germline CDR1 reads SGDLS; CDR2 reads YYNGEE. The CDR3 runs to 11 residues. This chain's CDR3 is CASSAMPCGGF. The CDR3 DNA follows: TGTGCCAGCAGCGCAATGCCGTGTGGAGGGTTC.

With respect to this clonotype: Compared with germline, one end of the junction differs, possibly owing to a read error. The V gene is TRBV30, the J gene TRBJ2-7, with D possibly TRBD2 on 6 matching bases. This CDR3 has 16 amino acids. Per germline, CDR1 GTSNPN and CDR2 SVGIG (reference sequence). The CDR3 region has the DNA TGTGCCCGGAGTGGATTCGGGACTCCTAACTCCTACGAGCAGTACTTC. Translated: CARSGFGTPNSYEQYF. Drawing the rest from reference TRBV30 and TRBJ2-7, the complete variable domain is SQTIHQWPATLVQPVGSPLSLECTVEGTSNPNLYWYRQAAGRGLQLLFYSVGIGQISSEVPQNLSASRPQDRQFILSSKKLLLSDSGFYLCARSGFGTPNSYEQYFGPGTRLTVT.

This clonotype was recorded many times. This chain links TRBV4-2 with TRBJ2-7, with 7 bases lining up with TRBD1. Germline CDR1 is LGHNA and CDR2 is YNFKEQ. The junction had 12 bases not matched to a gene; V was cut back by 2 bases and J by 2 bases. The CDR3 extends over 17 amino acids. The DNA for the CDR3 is TGTGCCAGCAGCCAACTGGACAGGACGAATTCTGCCTACGAGCAGTACTTC. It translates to CASSQLDRTNSAYEQYF.